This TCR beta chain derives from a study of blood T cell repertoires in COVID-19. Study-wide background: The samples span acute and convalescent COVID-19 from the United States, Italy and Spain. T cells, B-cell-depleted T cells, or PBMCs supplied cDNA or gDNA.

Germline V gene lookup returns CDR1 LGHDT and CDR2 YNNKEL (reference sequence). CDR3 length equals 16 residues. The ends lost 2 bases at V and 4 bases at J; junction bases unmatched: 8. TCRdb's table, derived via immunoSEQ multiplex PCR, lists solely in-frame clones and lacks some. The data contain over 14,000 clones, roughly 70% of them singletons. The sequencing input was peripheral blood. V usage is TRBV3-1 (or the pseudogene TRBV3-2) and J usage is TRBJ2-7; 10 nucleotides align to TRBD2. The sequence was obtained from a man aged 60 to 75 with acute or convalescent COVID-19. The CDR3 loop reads CASSQKVGLAVYEQYF. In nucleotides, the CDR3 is TGTGCCAGCAGCCAAAAAGTCGGACTAGCGGTTTACGAGCAGTACTTC.